This TCR beta chain is drawn from a study of cytomegalovirus exposure and HLA in healthy donors. Points on this clone: Its target is unknown.

Points from the study as a whole: Reports indicated that the classifier achieved high specificity and sensitivity in diagnosing cytomegalovirus status. Prior analysis indicated that the majority of TCR beta V segments exhibited productivity approximately 87% or approximately 30% of the time.

Each donor was healthy, and each was a bone marrow donor. The donors, nominally healthy at sampling, likely had unrecorded immune exposures. The PCR ran on 60 Vbeta and 13 Jbeta primers. The assay was immunoSEQ multiplex PCR, and TCRdb's table has in-frame clones only and misses some. The sample yields approximately 120,000 clones, over 75% seen once. The TCR was taken from a man aged 50-59 years in good health and CMV-seronegative. The sequencing sample was made of PBMCs.

In DNA form, the CDR3 reads TGCGCCAGCAGCTCCGGGACAGGGGTGAACACTGAAGCTTTCTTT. Amino acid sequence: CASSSGTGVNTEAFF. The gene calls are TRBV5-1 and TRBJ1-1; TRBD1 matches at 10 bases. V shed 3 bases, J shed 0 bases, and the junction held 2 bases outside the gene matches. The CDR3 consists of 15 residues. CDR1 is SGHRS, CDR2 YFSETQ, per germline.